The sequence of this T cell receptor (beta chain) was determined in a study of shared clonotypes between healthy human individuals. Study observations and caveats: Donor clonotype sharing was expected to depend on sequencing depth.

Profiling relied on immunoSEQ multiplex PCR, and the TCRdb table lists in-frame clones only, not all of them. This table holds about 450,000 clones, about 85% found once. This clone appeared a single time. Its specificity is unknown. The CDR3 has 15 residues. V lost 4 bases to trimming and J lost 3 bases, with 14 bases between them. CDR1 is SGHAT and CDR2 is FQNNGV in the germline V gene. Sequencing input: PBMCs. The source is a woman in her thirties or forties in good health. Some clones in this sample may be carry-over from other donors' samples. The chain combines TRBV11-2 with TRBJ2-3; D unclear. The CDR3 loop reads CASSSIQPGTDTQYF. CDR3 nucleotide sequence: TGTGCCAGCAGCTCGATACAGCCCGGGACAGATACGCAGTATTTT.